This record looks at one TCR beta chain sequence and its context. There is no known antigen for this receptor. Within one base of it there is no much larger clone, and no base qualities were kept. These data come from a study of blood T cell repertoires in COVID-19 (dated by TCRdb to 2018 to 2021). At the level of the whole study: The collaborator samples originated in the United States, Italy and Spain and spanned the acute and convalescent phases of COVID-19. Deeply sampled blood TCRbeta repertoires from subjects exposed to, actively infected with, or recovered from COVID-19 were included in the dataset. Samples came from the ongoing ImmuneRACE study (first 160 participants) plus 1,254 subjects from 6 global collaborators. A de-identified subject ID, COVID-19 status, age in years and sex were almost always included in the sample metadata. The material from the prospective study consisted of cDNA or gDNA derived from T cells, B-cell-depleted T cells, or PBMCs. Where available, HLA class I and class II types were taken from metadata supplied by the sample provider and were not determined by assay-based typing. The repertoires were made available in a free public database intended to serve as a resource for research on the immune response to SARS-CoV-2.

TCRbeta CDR3 regions were amplified from genomic DNA by means of the immunoSEQ Assay, a bias-controlled multiplex PCR. The original methods were these. Within the assay, amplification of reference gene primers was used to estimate how many nucleated cells each sample contained. Sequence reads were collapsed and filtered to measure the absolute abundance of every unique TCRbeta CDR3 rearrangement. For each sample, productive Simpson clonality was calculated as the square root of Simpson's diversity index across productive rearrangements. What TCRdb holds here is the immuneACCESS table cut down to in-frame rearrangements. Part of the clones is not present; checked against another copy, under half of the missing clones reflect an unresolved V gene, and the others are unexplained. The V and J calls and clone size are taken from that table; D and trimming were inferred from the DNA. Here the sample has under 250,000 clones; around 83% occur a single time. About 8.9% of the sample rests with the top ten.

The paper as a whole reports these results and caveats: The amount of clinical and demographic metadata varied by source and participant and was provided uncurated.

Collaborating institutions collected whole blood in K2EDTA tubes following their own protocols. Collaborator samples were shipped for TCRbeta analysis as frozen whole blood, isolated PBMCs, or DNA extracted from either sample type. The clonotype comes from a woman in her forties or fifties with acute or convalescent COVID-19. The sequenced sample was peripheral blood.

The CDR3 has the sequence CSVGQGKNGELFF. Read as DNA, the sequence is TGCAGCGTTGGGCAGGGGAAAAACGGGGAGCTGTTTTTT. The chain is assembled from TRBV29-1 and TRBJ2-2, and perhaps TRBD1 as D gene, on 6 matching bases. V is shortened by 4 bases, J by 7 bases, and the region joining them spans 13 bases. The CDR3 spans 13 residues, from the cysteine through the phenylalanine. The read is trimmed to its CDR3 DNA, 39 bases read in frame from base 1. Via the germline V gene, CDR1 is SQVTM and CDR2 ANQGSEA.